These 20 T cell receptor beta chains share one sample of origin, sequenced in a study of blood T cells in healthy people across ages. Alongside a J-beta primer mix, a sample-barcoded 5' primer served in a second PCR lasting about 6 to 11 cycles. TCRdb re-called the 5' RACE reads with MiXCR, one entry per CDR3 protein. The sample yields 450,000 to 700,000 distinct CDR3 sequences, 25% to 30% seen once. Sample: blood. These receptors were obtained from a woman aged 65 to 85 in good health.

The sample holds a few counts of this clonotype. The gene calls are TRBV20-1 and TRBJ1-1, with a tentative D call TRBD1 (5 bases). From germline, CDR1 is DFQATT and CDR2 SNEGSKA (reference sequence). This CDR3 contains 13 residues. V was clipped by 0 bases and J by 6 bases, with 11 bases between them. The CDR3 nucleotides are TGCAGTGCTAGAGAATCAGGGTTCCCTGAAGCTTTCTTT. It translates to CSARESGFPEAFF.

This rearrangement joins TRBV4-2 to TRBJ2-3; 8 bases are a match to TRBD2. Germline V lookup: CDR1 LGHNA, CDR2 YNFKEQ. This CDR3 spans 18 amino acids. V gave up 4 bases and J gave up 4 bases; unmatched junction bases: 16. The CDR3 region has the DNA TGTGCCAGCAGCCGCGAGGGGGGAGGTAGCGGGGTATCAGATACGCAGTATTTT. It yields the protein CASSREGGGSGVSDTQYF.

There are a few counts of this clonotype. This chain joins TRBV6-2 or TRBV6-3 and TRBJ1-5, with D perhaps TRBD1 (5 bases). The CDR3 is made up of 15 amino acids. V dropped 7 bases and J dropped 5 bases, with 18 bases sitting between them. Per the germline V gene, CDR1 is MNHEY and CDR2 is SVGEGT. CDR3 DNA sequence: TGTGCCAGCACCCAGGGCCAGGGTATGGATCAGCCCCAGCATTTT. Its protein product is CASTQGQGMDQPQHF.

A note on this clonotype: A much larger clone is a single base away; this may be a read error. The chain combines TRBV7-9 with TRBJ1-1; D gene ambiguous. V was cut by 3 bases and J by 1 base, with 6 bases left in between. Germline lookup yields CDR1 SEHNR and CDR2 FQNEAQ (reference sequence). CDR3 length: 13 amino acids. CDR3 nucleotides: TGTGCCAGCAGCTTTGAGGGGAACACTGAAGCTTTCTTT. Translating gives CASSFEGNTEAFF.

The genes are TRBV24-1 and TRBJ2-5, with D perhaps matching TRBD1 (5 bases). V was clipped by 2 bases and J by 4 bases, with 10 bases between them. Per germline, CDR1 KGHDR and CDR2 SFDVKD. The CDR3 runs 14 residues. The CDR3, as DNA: TGTGCCACCAGTGATTCTATTAGGGGAGAGACCCAGTACTTC. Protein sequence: CATSDSIRGETQYF.

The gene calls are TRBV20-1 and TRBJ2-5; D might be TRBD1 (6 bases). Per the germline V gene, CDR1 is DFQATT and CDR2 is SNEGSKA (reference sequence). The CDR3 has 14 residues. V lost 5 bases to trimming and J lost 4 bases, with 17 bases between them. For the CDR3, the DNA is TGCAGTGCTTACCTAACAGGGTTCCCAGAGACCCAGTACTTC. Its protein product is CSAYLTGFPETQYF.

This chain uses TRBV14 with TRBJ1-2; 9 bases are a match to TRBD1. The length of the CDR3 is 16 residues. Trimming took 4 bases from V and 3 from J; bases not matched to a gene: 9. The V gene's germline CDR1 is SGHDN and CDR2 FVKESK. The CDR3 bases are TGTGCCAGCAGCCTTCCGGCCGGACAGGGGTACTATGGCTACACCTTC. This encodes CASSLPAGQGYYGYTF. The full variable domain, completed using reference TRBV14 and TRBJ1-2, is EAGVTQFPSHSVIEKGQTVTLRCDPISGHDNLYWYRRVMGKEIKFLLHFVKESKQDESGMPNNRFLAERTGGTYSTLKVQPAELEDSGVYFCASSLPAGQGYYGYTFGSGTRLTVV.

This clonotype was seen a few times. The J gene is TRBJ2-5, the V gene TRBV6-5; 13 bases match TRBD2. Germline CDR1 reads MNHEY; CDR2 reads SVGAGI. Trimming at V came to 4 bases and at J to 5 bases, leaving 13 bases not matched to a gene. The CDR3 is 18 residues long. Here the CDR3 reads CASSLTSGGPRFGETQYF. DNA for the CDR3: TGTGCCAGCAGTTTGACTAGCGGGGGGCCCCGATTCGGGGAGACCCAGTACTTC.

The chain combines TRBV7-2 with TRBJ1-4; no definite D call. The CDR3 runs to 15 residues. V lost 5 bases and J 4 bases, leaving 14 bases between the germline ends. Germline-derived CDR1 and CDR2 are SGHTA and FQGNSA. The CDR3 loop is CASSLYSSLNEKLFF. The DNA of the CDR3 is TGTGCCAGCAGCCTATACAGCTCCCTTAATGAAAAACTGTTTTTT. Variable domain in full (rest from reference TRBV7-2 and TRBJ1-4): GAGVSQSPSNKVTEKGKDVELRCDPISGHTALYWYRQSLGQGLEFLIYFQGNSAPDKSGLPSDRFSAERTGGSVSTLTIQRTQQEDSAVYLCASSLYSSLNEKLFFGSGTQLSVL.

As DNA, the CDR3 is TGTGCCAGCAGACCACTCCCCACCGGGTCCGGTGGCTACACCTTC. It translates to CASRPLPTGSGGYTF. The chain links TRBV6-2 or TRBV6-3 to TRBJ1-2; D remains ambiguous. The CDR3 runs 15 residues. CDR1 MNHEY and CDR2 SVGEGT come from the germline V gene. Trimming shortened V by 6 bases and J by 7 bases, and 21 bases separated the two germline ends.

CDR3 in amino acids: CASSHEWDSDEQYF. CDR3 coding DNA: TGTGCCAGCAGTCACGAATGGGATTCGGACGAGCAGTACTTC. The chain uses TRBV2 and TRBJ2-7; no clear D gene. V was cut by 5 bases and J by 5 bases, with 16 bases left in between. The germline V gene has CDR1 SNHLY and CDR2 FYNNEI. The CDR3 has 14 amino acids. Full variable domain (outside the CDR3, taken from reference TRBV2 and TRBJ2-7): EPEVTQTPSHQVTQMGQEVILRCVPISNHLYFYWYRQILGQKVEFLVSFYNNEISEKSEIFDDQFSVERPDGSNFTLKIRSTKLEDSAMYFCASSHEWDSDEQYFGPGTRLTVT.

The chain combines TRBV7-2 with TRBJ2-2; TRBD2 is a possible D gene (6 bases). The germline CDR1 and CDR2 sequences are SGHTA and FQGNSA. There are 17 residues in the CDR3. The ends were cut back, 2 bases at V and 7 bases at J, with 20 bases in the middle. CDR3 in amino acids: CASSLRAAGSNGGELFF. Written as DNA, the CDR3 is TGTGCCAGCAGCTTAAGGGCGGCGGGGAGTAACGGCGGGGAGCTGTTTTTT.

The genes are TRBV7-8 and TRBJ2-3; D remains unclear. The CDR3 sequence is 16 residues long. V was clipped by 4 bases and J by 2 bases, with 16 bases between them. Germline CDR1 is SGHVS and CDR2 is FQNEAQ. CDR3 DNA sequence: TGTGCCAGCAGCTCAGATTTCGGGTCTTACACAGATACGCAGTATTTT. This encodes CASSSDFGSYTDTQYF. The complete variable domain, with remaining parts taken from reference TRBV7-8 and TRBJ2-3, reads GAGVSQSPRYKVAKRGQDVALRCDPISGHVSLFWYQQALGQGPEFLTYFQNEAQLDKSGLPSDRFFAERPEGSVSTLKIQRTQQEDSAVYLCASSSDFGSYTDTQYFGPGTRLTVL.

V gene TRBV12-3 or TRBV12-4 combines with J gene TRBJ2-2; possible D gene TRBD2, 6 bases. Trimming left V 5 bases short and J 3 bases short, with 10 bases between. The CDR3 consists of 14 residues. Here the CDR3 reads CASSLPSDTGELFF. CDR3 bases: TGTGCCAGCAGTCTCCCTAGCGACACCGGGGAGCTGTTTTTT.

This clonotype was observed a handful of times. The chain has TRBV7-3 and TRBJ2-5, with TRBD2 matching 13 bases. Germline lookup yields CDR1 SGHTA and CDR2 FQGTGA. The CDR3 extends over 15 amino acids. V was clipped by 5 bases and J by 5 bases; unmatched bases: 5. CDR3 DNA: TGTGCCAGCAGCCGCGGGACTAGCGGGGATGAGACCCAGTACTTC. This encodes CASSRGTSGDETQYF. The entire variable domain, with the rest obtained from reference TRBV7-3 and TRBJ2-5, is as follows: GAGVSQTPSNKVTEKGKYVELRCDPISGHTALYWYRQSLGQGPEFLIYFQGTGAADDSGLPNDRFFAVRPEGSVSTLKIQRTERGDSAVYLCASSRGTSGDETQYFGPGTRLLVL.

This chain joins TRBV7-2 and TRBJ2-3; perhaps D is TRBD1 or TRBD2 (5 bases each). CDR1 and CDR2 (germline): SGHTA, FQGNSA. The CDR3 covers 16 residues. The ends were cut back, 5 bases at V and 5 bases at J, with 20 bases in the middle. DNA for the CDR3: TGTGCCAGCAGCGGGGGTGGGCAGCGTGTCTTAGATACGCAGTATTTT. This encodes CASSGGGQRVLDTQYF.

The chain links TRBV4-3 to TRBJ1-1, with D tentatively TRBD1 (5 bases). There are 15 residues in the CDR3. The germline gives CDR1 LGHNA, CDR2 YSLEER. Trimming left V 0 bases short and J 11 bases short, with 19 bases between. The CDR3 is CASSQELFRGYEAFF. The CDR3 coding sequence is TGCGCCAGCAGCCAAGAGCTCTTCCGGGGGTATGAGGCTTTCTTT.

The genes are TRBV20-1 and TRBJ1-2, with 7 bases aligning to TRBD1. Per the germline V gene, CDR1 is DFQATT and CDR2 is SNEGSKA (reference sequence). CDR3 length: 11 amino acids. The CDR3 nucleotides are TGCAGCCTACAGGGGATTTATGGCTACACCTTC. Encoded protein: CSLQGIYGYTF.

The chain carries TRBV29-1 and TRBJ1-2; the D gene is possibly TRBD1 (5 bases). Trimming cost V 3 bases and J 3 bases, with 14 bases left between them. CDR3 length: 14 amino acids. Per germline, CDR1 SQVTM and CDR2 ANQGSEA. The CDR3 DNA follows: TGCAGCGTTGATAGCAGGGTCGGAGACTATGGCTACACCTTC. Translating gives CSVDSRVGDYGYTF.

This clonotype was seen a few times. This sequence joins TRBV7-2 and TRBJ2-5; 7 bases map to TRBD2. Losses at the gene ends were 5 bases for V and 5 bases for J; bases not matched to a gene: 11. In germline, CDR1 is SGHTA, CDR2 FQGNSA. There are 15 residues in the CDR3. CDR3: CASSPMSGEWETQYF. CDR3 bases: TGTGCCAGCAGCCCCATGAGCGGGGAGTGGGAGACCCAGTACTTC.